This paragraph covers one TCR beta chain sequence. The CDR3 is 14 residues long. Losses at the gene ends were 5 bases for V and 11 bases for J; bases not matched to a gene: 6. Germline CDR1 and CDR2: SEHNR and FQNEAQ (reference sequence). Original handling: Amplification from reference gene primers served as the basis for estimated nucleated cell counts. Assay: immunoSEQ multiplex PCR; the TCRdb copy retains only in-frame clones and omits some. V, J and clone size are taken as reported in that table, and D and trimming were inferred from the DNA itself. The sample has under 200,000 clones, about nine tenths seen once. This entry comes from a study of blood T cell repertoires in COVID-19. Study context: Researchers got acute and convalescent COVID-19 samples from the United States, Italy and Spain.

The genes are TRBV7-9 and TRBJ1-6; 10 bases map to TRBD1. The sequenced sample consisted of peripheral blood. The origin of this receptor is a woman aged 70-85 years with acute or convalescent COVID-19. The CDR3 bases are TGTGCCAGCAGCCAGGGACAGGGGTCGACACCCCTCCACTTT. Its translation: CASSQGQGSTPLHF.